Listed here are 15 T cell receptor beta chains from one sample, sequenced in a study of regulatory T cells in long-lasting Graves disease. Time point specified: newly diagnosed GD, antithyroid drugs for less than 3 months. Isolated PBMC RNA provided the starting material for the TCR library. Building of the TCR beta libraries involved iRepertoire HTBI primers and Arm-PCR of CDR3 regions. TCRdb recomputed calls from the multiplex PCR reads with MiXCR, one row per CDR3 protein. The repertoire consists of some 370,000 distinct CDR3 sequences, with over 9.5% occurring once and the leading ten covering around 18%. This sample was also put to use in a study of T cells in Graves' hyperthyroidism and ophthalmopathy.

This specimen consisted of peripheral blood mononuclear cells (PBMCs), obtained at new diagnosis, from a patient treated with antithyroid drugs. The source is a woman between 18 and 29 years old with Graves disease.

Details on this clonotype: A much bigger clone sits one base away, suggesting this may be a read error. V usage is TRBV5-1 and J usage is TRBJ2-4; possible D gene TRBD1, 6 bases. CDR3 length equals 14 residues. Germline-derived CDR1 and CDR2 are SGHRS and YFSETQ. As DNA, the CDR3 is TGCGCCAGCAGCTTGGTGACAGGAATAAACACTCAGTACTTC. This translates into CASSLVTGINTQYF.

This clonotype occurred many times. The gene calls are TRBV5-6 and TRBJ1-5; D not certain. V was pared by 2 bases and J by 1 base, with 13 bases between. CDR3 length: 16 residues. CDR1 is SGHDT, CDR2 YYEEEE, per germline. The CDR3 region has the DNA TGTGCCAGCAGCTTCCAACGACCTGGGAGCAATCAGCCCCAGCATTTT. Amino acid sequence: CASSFQRPGSNQPQHF.

There are a few counts of this clonotype. The chain recombines TRBV4-1 with TRBJ2-1; no clear D. This CDR3 is 12 amino acids long. Germline V CDR1 and CDR2: MGHRA, YSYEKL. With 4 bases removed from V and 10 bases from J, the gap between germline ends came to 11 bases. The CDR3 sequence is CASSPGGPEQFF. The CDR3 DNA follows: TGCGCCAGCAGCCCCGGTGGGCCCGAGCAGTTCTTC.

The J gene is TRBJ2-1, the V gene TRBV12-3 or TRBV12-4, with 7 bases aligning to TRBD2. J lost 5 bases, V lost 3 bases, and 7 bases had no gene match. The CDR3 extends over 15 amino acids. CDR3 sequence (DNA): TGTGCCAGCAGTTTCGGCGGGAGCCTCAACAATGAGCAGTTCTTC. The encoded protein is CASSFGGSLNNEQFF.

In this sample, this clonotype turned up many times. The V and J genes are TRBV5-5 and TRBJ1-1, with D unresolved. V shed 0 bases and J shed 3 bases, with 15 bases lying between them. The CDR3 totals 16 residues. CDR1 and CDR2 (germline): SGHKS, YYEKEE (reference sequence). In DNA form, the CDR3 reads TGTGCCAGCAGCTTGGAGGTTCGGCAGCCTCACACTGAAGCTTTCTTT. This encodes CASSLEVRQPHTEAFF.

This clonotype was counted only a few times. A far more abundant clone sits one base away, making this likely a read error. The rearrangement links TRBV7-9 to TRBJ1-1; no reliable D call. There are 13 residues in the CDR3. From germline, CDR1 is SEHNR and CDR2 FQNEAQ (reference sequence). DNA of the CDR3: TGTGCCGGCAGCTTAGGCCCGAACACTGAAGCTTTCTTT. It encodes CAGSLGPNTEAFF.

In its sample, this clonotype was seen many times. This rearrangement joins TRBV29-1 to TRBJ2-6, with a weak D call TRBD2 (6 bases). CDR1 is SQVTM, CDR2 ANQGSEA, per germline. The germline V and J ends were trimmed by 3 bases and 2 bases, with 23 bases remaining between them. The CDR3 is made up of 19 amino acids. The CDR3 region has the DNA TGCAGCGTTGAGCTGGCGGGGATACCCGGGCCGGCTGGGGCCAACGTCCTGACTTTC. This codes for CSVELAGIPGPAGANVLTF.

This clonotype was observed at least ten times. The chain recombines TRBV20-1 with TRBJ2-5, with TRBD1 matching 7 bases. CDR3 length equals 13 residues. Germline CDR1 DFQATT, CDR2 SNEGSKA (reference sequence). Losses at the gene ends were 5 bases for V and 9 bases for J; bases not matched to a gene: 12. This chain's CDR3 is CSAFQGTAASQYF. The CDR3 DNA reads as TGCAGTGCTTTTCAAGGGACAGCCGCCTCCCAGTACTTC.

Many counts were recorded for this clonotype. This rearrangement joins TRBV20-1 to TRBJ2-1, with TRBD2 identical over 11 bases. The junction had 19 bases not matched to a gene; V was cut back by 6 bases and J by 9 bases. CDR3 length: 17 amino acids. Germline CDR1 DFQATT, CDR2 SNEGSKA (reference sequence). CDR3 sequence (DNA): TGCAGTGCCCTAGAACGGTATAAGGTAGCGGGAGGGCTTGAGCAGTTCTTC. Amino acids: CSALERYKVAGGLEQFF.

As for this clonotype: Given a far larger clone just one base away, this is likely a sequencing read error. The V and J genes are TRBV12-3 or TRBV12-4 and TRBJ2-1, with D perhaps assigned TRBD1 or TRBD2 (5 bases each). Trimming left V 5 bases short and J 12 bases short, with 20 bases between. This CDR3 has 14 amino acids. CDR3 in DNA: TGTGCCAGCAGTACAGGTGTCGGGGTATTAACGCAGTTCTTC. Encoded protein: CASSTGVGVLTQFF.

This clonotype has a count of ten or more. V gene TRBV28 combines with J gene TRBJ1-5, with a tentative D call TRBD1 (6 bases). The V and J ends lost 6 bases and 3 bases respectively, with 9 bases between them. Germline V CDR1 and CDR2: MDHEN, SYDVKM. The CDR3 length is 13 residues. CDR3 sequence reads: CASSQGYNQPQHF. The CDR3 DNA reads TGTGCCAGCAGCCAGGGGTACAATCAGCCCCAGCATTTT. Drawing the rest from reference TRBV28 and TRBJ1-5, the complete variable domain is DVKVTQSSRYLVKRTGEKVFLECVQDMDHENMFWYRQDPGLGLRLIYFSYDVKMKEKGDIPEGYSVSREKKERFSLILESASTNQTSMYLCASSQGYNQPQHFGDGTRLSIL.

This clonotype appeared many times. V and J are TRBV4-2 and TRBJ2-5; D might be TRBD1 or TRBD2, each matching 6 bases. Trimming shortened V by 0 bases and J by 2 bases, and 10 bases separated the two germline ends. Germline V gene sequence: CDR1 LGHNA, CDR2 YNFKEQ. This CDR3 has 15 amino acids. The CDR3 coding sequence is TGTGCCAGCAGCCAAGAAGGGGGGCGACAAGAGACCCAGTACTTC. It translates to CASSQEGGRQETQYF.

At least ten counts were recorded for this clonotype. The chain uses TRBV12-3 or TRBV12-4 and TRBJ1-1, with D unclear. The ends were cut back, 3 bases at V and 1 base at J, with 9 bases in the middle. There are 14 residues in the CDR3. The CDR3 protein is CASSFPPQNTEAFF. The CDR3 DNA sequence: TGTGCCAGCAGTTTTCCCCCGCAGAACACTGAAGCTTTCTTT.

This clonotype occurred many times. V and J are TRBV20-1 and TRBJ2-1, with 11 nucleotides matching TRBD2. Trimming at V came to 3 bases and at J to 4 bases, leaving 2 bases not matched to a gene. This CDR3 region has 14 residues. Germline loops: CDR1 DFQATT, CDR2 SNEGSKA (reference sequence). As DNA, the CDR3 is TGCAGTGCTAGCCCTAGCGGGAGGTACAATGAGCAGTTCTTC. Protein: CSASPSGRYNEQFF.

This clonotype was seen at least ten times. This chain connects TRBV10-3 to TRBJ1-1; D call uncertain. CDR1 is ENHRY, CDR2 SYGVKD, per germline. The CDR3 covers 13 residues. Trimming left V 11 bases short and J 0 bases short, with 13 bases between. The CDR3 sequence is CASKAHMNTEAFF. Written as DNA, the CDR3 is TGTGCCTCCAAGGCACACATGAACACTGAAGCTTTCTTT.